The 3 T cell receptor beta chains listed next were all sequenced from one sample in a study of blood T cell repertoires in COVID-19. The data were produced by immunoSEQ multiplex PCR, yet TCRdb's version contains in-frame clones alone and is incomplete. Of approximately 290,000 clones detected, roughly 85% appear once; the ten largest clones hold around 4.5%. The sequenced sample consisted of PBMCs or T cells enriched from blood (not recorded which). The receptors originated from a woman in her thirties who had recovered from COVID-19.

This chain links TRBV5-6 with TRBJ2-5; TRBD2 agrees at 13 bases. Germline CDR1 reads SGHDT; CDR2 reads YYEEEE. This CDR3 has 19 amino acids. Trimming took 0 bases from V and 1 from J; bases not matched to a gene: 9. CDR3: CASSLASGLAGSLQETQYF. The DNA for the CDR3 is TGTGCCAGCAGCTTGGCCTCGGGACTAGCGGGATCCCTCCAAGAGACCCAGTACTTC.

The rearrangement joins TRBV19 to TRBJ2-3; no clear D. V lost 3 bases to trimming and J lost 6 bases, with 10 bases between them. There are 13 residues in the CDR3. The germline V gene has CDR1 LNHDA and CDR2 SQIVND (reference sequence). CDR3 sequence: CASSISLRDTQYF. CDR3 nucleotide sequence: TGTGCCAGTAGTATCAGTCTGCGGGATACGCAGTATTTT.

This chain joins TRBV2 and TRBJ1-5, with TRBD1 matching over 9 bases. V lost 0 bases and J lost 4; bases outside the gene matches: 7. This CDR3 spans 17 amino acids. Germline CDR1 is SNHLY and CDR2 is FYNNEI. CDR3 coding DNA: TGTGCCAGCAGTGAAGCTGGACAGGGGATTAGAAATCAGCCCCAGCATTTT. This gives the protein CASSEAGQGIRNQPQHF.